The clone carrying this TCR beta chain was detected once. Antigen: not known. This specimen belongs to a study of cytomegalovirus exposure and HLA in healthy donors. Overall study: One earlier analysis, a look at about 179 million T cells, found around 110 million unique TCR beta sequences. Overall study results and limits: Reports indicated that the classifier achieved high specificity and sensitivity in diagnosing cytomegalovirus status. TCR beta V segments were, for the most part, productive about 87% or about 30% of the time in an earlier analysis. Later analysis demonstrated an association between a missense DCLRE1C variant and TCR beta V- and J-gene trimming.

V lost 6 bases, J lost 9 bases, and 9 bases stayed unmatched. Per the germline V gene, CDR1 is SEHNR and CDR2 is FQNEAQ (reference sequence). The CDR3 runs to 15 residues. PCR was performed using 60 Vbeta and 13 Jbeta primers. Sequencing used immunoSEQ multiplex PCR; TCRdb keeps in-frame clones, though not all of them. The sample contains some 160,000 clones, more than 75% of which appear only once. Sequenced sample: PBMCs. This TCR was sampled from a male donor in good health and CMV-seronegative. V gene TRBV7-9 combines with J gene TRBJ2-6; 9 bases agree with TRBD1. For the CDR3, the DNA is TGTGCCAGCAGATATGGACAGGGGCCTAGCAACGTCCTGACTTTC. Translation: CASRYGQGPSNVLTF.